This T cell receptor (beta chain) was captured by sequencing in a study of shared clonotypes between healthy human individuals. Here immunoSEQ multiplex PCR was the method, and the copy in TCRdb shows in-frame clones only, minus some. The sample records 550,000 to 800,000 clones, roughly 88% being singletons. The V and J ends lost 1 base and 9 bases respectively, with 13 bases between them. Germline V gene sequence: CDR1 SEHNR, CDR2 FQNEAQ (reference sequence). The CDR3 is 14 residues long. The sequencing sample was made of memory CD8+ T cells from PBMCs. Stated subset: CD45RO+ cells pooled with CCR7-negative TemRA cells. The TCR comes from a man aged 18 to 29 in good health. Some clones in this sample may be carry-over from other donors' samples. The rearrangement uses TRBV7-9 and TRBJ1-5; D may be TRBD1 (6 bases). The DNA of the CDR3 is TGTGCCAGCAGCTTAGGGGGGGGGCTGATGCCCCAGCATTTT. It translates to CASSLGGGLMPQHF.